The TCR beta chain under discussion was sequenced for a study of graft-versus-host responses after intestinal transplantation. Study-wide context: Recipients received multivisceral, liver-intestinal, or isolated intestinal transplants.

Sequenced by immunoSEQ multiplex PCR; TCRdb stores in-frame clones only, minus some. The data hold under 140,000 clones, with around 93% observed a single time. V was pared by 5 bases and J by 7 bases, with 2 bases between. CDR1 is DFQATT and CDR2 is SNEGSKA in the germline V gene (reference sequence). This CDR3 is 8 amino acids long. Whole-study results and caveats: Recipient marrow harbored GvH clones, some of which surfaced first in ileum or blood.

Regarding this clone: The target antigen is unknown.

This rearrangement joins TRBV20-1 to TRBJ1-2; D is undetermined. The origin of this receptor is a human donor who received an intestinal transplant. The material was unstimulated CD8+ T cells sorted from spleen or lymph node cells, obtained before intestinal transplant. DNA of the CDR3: TGCAGTGCTTCTGGCTACACCTTC. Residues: CSASGYTF.